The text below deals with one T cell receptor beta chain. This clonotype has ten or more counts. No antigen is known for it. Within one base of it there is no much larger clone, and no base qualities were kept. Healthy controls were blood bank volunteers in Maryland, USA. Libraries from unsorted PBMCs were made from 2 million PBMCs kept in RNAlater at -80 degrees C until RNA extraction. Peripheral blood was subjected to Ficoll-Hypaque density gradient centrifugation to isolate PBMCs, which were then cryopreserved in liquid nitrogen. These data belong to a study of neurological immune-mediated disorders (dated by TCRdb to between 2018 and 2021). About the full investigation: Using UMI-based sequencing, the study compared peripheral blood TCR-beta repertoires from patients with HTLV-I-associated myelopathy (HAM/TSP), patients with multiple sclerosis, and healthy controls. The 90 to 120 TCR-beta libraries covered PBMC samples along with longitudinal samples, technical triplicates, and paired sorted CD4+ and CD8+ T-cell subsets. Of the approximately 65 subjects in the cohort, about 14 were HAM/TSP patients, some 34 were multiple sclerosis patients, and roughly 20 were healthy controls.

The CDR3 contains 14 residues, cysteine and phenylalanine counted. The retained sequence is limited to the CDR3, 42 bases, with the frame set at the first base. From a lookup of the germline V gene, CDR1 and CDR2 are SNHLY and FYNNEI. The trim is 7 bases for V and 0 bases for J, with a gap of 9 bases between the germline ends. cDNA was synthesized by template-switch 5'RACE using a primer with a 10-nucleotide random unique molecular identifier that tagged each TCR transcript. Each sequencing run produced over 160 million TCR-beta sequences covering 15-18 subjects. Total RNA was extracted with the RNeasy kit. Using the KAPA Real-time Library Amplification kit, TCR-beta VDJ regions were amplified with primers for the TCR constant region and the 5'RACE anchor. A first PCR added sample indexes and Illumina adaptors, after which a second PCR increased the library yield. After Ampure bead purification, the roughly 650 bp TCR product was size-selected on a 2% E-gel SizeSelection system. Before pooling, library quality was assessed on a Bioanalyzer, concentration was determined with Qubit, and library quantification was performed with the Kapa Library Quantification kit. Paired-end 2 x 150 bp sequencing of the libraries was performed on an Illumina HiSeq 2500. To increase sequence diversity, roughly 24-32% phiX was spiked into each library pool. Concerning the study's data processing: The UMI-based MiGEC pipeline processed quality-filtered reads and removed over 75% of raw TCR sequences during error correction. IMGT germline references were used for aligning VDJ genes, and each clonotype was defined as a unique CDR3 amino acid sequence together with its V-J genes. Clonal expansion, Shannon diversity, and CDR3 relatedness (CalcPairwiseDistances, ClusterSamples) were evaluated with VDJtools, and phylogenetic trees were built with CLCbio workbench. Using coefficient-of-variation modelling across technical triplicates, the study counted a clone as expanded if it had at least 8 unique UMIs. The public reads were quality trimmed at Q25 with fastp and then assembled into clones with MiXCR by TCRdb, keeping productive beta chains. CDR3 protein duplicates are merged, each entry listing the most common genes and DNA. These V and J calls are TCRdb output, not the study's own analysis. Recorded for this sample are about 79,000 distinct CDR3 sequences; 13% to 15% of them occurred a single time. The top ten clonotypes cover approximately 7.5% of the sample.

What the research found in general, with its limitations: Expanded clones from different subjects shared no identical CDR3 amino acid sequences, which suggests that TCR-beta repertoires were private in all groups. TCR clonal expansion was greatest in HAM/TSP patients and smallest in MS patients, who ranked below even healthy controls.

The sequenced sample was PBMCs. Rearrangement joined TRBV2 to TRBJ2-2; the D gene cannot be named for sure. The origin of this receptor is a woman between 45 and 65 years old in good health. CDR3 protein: CASKESPNTGELFF. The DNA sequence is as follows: TGTGCCAGCAAAGAGAGCCCGAACACCGGGGAGCTGTTTTTT. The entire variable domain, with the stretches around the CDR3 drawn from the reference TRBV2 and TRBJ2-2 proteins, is EPEVTQTPSHQVTQMGQEVILRCVPISNHLYFYWYRQILGQKVEFLVSFYNNEISEKSEIFDDQFSVERPDGSNFTLKIRSTKLEDSAMYFCASKESPNTGELFFGEGSRLTVL.